These T cell receptor beta chains were read from a single sample in a study of control samples from healthy donors and cancer patients. Assay: immunoSEQ multiplex PCR; the TCRdb copy retains only in-frame clones and omits some. In the table there are nearly 55,000 clones, 95% to 96% of which are singletons. Source material: blood. The receptors were gathered from a woman in her twenties or thirties in good health. CDR3s include the opening cysteine and the closing phenylalanine or tryptophan. D genes are given only for firm matches.

D gene	V gene	CDR3 protein
TRBD1	TRBV24-1	CATSENRGLAPQHF
NA	TRBV29-1	CSASFTTNEKLFF
TRBD2	TRBV7-2	CASSLGGGSPETQYF
NA	TRBV27	CASSPLDRTESYEQYF
NA	TRBV5-8	CASSLLAGVTGELFF
NA	TRBV27	CASSSHPTGKETQYF
TRBD2	TRBV3-1/TRBV3-2	CASSPAGTRQVGTQYF
NA	TRBV7-3	CASSLSARSTEAFF
NA	TRBV5-6	CASSFRADYYGYTF
NA	TRBV28	CASSHDSLEQYF
NA	TRBV12-5	CASGLAMGGKAYNEQFF
NA	TRBV2	CASSERTPQETQYF
NA	TRBV28	CASSLGGKSAYGYTF
NA	TRBV7-8	CASSLKWGSYNEQFF
NA	TRBV7-9	CASSFDDAQETQYF
NA	TRBV28	CASSLLSSRYTDTQYF
NA	TRBV5-5	CASSPRASSGEQFF
NA	TRBV18	CASSQGSGDGNTIYF
TRBD2	TRBV27	CASSSSWASGHQETQYF
TRBD1	TRBV6-5	CASSRDREGQPQHF
TRBD1	TRBV28	CASRGDRGHSPLHF
NA	TRBV7-3	CASSPGANQPQHF
NA	TRBV10-1	CASSEGAGSSTDTQYF
NA	TRBV5-4	CASSPAGTPYGYTF
TRBD2	TRBV11-1	CASSPGTSGNDEQYF
NA	TRBV4-2	CASSQMDRNSYGYTF
NA	TRBV28	CASSLGAQGSGYTF
TRBD1	TRBV27	CASRRQGWEKLFF
TRBD1	TRBV27	CASSTGQGSYNEQFF
NA	TRBV2	CASSEFGISGELFF
TRBD1	TRBV28	CASSSTGGGYGYTF
TRBD1	TRBV3-1/TRBV3-2	CASSQADRGNSPLHF
TRBD2	TRBV24-1	CATSDPLAGTDNEQFF
TRBD1	TRBV19	CASSADRANYGYTF
NA	TRBV4-2	CASSQDGNNEQFF
TRBD1	TRBV6-5	CASLARDRGNYGYTF
NA	TRBV6-5	CASSYEESRSYEQYF
NA	TRBV30	CAWSFGAGELFF
NA	TRBV12-3/TRBV12-4	CASSGSNEQFF
TRBD2	TRBV28	CASNTSGSYEQYF
NA	TRBV5-4	CASTEDRENTEAFF
NA	TRBV15	CATSRVRDNSPLHF
NA	TRBV19	CASSIDPGWTEAFF
NA	TRBV9	CASSVGVETSGANVLTF
NA	TRBV27	CASSYRTDSYEQYF
TRBD1	TRBV6-5	CASSRTGGTEAFF
NA	TRBV6-1	CASSEAAAFEQYF
NA	TRBV19	CASSKGARGQPQHF
NA	TRBV7-2	CASSLDGLQSDTQYF
NA	TRBV5-4	CASSLWGPAYEQYF